This T cell receptor beta chain stems from a study of OX40 agonist ivuxolimab in advanced cancers. Whole-study context: The drug used for patients, ivuxolimab, was an agonistic anti-OX40 (CD134) antibody. Study conclusions and caveats: Normalized T-cell clonal expansion was also low in some nonresponders. CD8+ T cells were the subset that, on average, had more expanded clones than CD4+. Those patients achieving a partial response at 0.1-3.0 mg/kg showed among the lowest clonal expansion.

Sequenced by immunoSEQ multiplex PCR; TCRdb stores in-frame clones only, minus some. Of around 70,000 clones listed, around 90% are singletons. This clone was picked up one time. What it recognizes is unknown. The V gene lost 2 bases and the J gene lost 2 bases, with 9 bases spanning the gap. The CDR3 runs to 14 residues. Germline loops: CDR1 SGHAT, CDR2 FQNNGV. The starting material was CD4+ or CD8+ T cells sorted from blood, obtained in a trial of the OX40 agonist ivuxolimab. This sequence joins TRBV11-2 and TRBJ1-2; no reliable D call. The clonotype originates from an adult with an advanced solid tumor such as melanoma, head and neck, liver or kidney cancer. The CDR3 DNA follows: TGTGCCAGCAGCTTACTTGACGGAAACTATGGCTACACCTTC. As protein: CASSLLDGNYGYTF.